Shown below are 31 T cell receptor beta chains from a single sample sequenced in a study of shared clonotypes between healthy human individuals. Naive CD8 cells comprised CD45RO-negative, CCR7-positively selected cells, excluding terminally differentiated effector memory CD45RA+ cells. The method was immunoSEQ multiplex PCR; TCRdb's version includes in-frame clones alone and lacks a portion of them. The sample includes around 2.1 million clones, 85% to 95% of them seen just once. The specimen sequenced was naive CD8+ T cells from PBMCs. These receptors were collected from a man between 18 and 35 years old in good health. Some clones in this sample may be carry-over from other donors' samples.

This sequence joins TRBV4-1 and TRBJ2-2, with D perhaps TRBD1 (6 bases). Trimming took off 5 bases at V and 2 bases at J, with 9 bases between the two ends. From germline, CDR1 is MGHRA and CDR2 YSYEKL. The CDR3 spans 14 residues. The CDR3 sequence: CASSTGTNTGELFF. CDR3 DNA: TGCGCCAGCAGCACCGGGACAAACACCGGGGAGCTGTTTTTT.

V usage is TRBV28 and J usage is TRBJ1-1; 10 nucleotides line up with TRBD1. Germline V gene data show CDR1 as MDHEN and CDR2 as SYDVKM. With 8 bases clipped from V and 6 bases from J, the junction kept 12 bases outside the gene matches. The CDR3 spans 15 residues. CDR3 DNA sequence: TGTGCCAGCTCTGGACAGGGGGAAGGTAAAGCTGAAGCTTTCTTT. Translated: CASSGQGEGKAEAFF.

The V call is TRBV29-1, the J call TRBJ2-1, with 13 bases identical to TRBD2. Germline assignment: CDR1 SQVTM and CDR2 ANQGSEA. The V segment lost 0 bases and the J segment 2 bases; nucleotides outside the gene matches: 7. The CDR3 totals 18 residues. The CDR3 is CSVEDITSGRAPYNEQFF. The DNA for the CDR3 is TGCAGCGTTGAAGATATAACTAGCGGGAGGGCCCCCTACAATGAGCAGTTCTTC.

The V gene is TRBV12-5, the J gene TRBJ2-7; 8 nucleotides match TRBD2. Germline V gene lookup returns CDR1 LGHNT and CDR2 FRNRAP. This CDR3 spans 19 amino acids. The V gene end was trimmed by 1 base and the J gene end by 0 bases; junction bases not matched to a gene: 14. The CDR3 DNA sequence: TGTGCTAGTGGTTTGGCAGCACCCACTAGCGGCCTAAGCTCCTACGAGCAGTACTTC. Its translation: CASGLAAPTSGLSSYEQYF.

The chain uses TRBV11-2 and TRBJ2-3, with D uncertain. Germline V lookup: CDR1 SGHAT, CDR2 FQNNGV. V gave up 0 bases and J gave up 6 bases, with 16 bases separating them. There are 16 residues in the CDR3. In nucleotides, the CDR3 is TGTGCCAGCAGCTTAGAAATGGCAGAGCGAAGGGATACGCAGTATTTT. Protein sequence: CASSLEMAERRDTQYF.

This clone is a singleton in its sample. The chain is built from TRBV27 and TRBJ1-4; D not certain. The CDR3 covers 15 residues. The ends were cut back, 1 base at V and 6 bases at J, with 12 bases in the middle. Germline CDR1 MNHEY, CDR2 SMNVEV (reference sequence). The CDR3 loop reads CASSLWTHGDEKLFF. The CDR3 region has the DNA TGTGCCAGCAGTTTATGGACCCACGGAGATGAAAAACTGTTTTTT.

This chain connects TRBV18 to TRBJ2-7; perhaps TRBD2 as D (5 bases). V dropped 2 bases and J dropped 0 bases, with 14 bases sitting between them. The CDR3 spans 16 residues. In germline, CDR1 is KGHSH, CDR2 LQKENI. CDR3 region: CASSPSSSGFSYEQYF. For the CDR3, the DNA is TGTGCCAGCTCACCAAGTAGCTCGGGGTTCTCCTACGAGCAGTACTTC.

The J gene is TRBJ2-5, the V gene TRBV28; D gene ambiguous. Deletions cut 6 bases from V and 2 bases from J, with 16 bases between. CDR3 size: 15 residues. The germline V gene encodes CDR1 MDHEN and CDR2 SYDVKM. CDR3 loop: CASRRTPDPQETQYF. In nucleotides, the CDR3 is TGTGCCAGCAGGCGAACCCCGGACCCGCAAGAGACCCAGTACTTC. The variable domain in full, completed from reference TRBV28 and TRBJ2-5, reads DVKVTQSSRYLVKRTGEKVFLECVQDMDHENMFWYRQDPGLGLRLIYFSYDVKMKEKGDIPEGYSVSREKKERFSLILESASTNQTSMYLCASRRTPDPQETQYFGPGTRLLVL.

The V call is TRBV27, the J call TRBJ2-7, with a tentative D call TRBD2 (6 bases). Trimming removed 6 bases from V and 3 bases from J, with 15 bases in between. The CDR3 contains 14 residues. CDR1 is MNHEY and CDR2 is SMNVEV in the germline V gene (reference sequence). CDR3 amino acids: CASRPGLTYYEQYF. CDR3 bases: TGTGCCAGCAGACCCGGACTAACTTACTACGAGCAGTACTTC.

The chain recombines TRBV15 with TRBJ2-5; the D is unclear. CDR1 LNHNV and CDR2 YYDKDF come from the germline V gene (reference sequence). The V gene lost 3 bases and the J gene lost 2 bases, with 10 bases spanning the gap. The CDR3 is 14 residues long. The CDR3 loop reads CATSRGFIQETQYF. The CDR3 DNA is TGTGCCACCAGCAGGGGGTTTATTCAAGAGACCCAGTACTTC.

This clone was found once. The chain carries TRBV5-6 and TRBJ2-7; 7 bases align to TRBD1. CDR1 SGHDT and CDR2 YYEEEE come from the germline V gene. The CDR3 covers 14 residues. J gave up 3 bases and V 4 bases, and 7 bases lay outside the gene matches. In DNA form, the CDR3 reads TGTGCCAGCAGCCCGTCGACAGGGATCTACGAGCAGTACTTC. The encoded protein is CASSPSTGIYEQYF. Complete variable domain (other parts from reference TRBV5-6 and TRBJ2-7): DAGVTQSPTHLIKTRGQQVTLRCSPKSGHDTVSWYQQALGQGPQFIFQYYEEEERQRGNFPDRFSGHQFPNYSSELNVNALLLGDSALYLCASSPSTGIYEQYFGPGTRLTVT.

This clone was seen only a few times. The V gene is TRBV7-9, the J gene TRBJ1-1; a weak D match, TRBD1 (5 bases). The CDR3 length is 12 residues. The V end lost 5 bases, the J end lost 4 bases, and 8 bases lay between the germline ends. Germline V gives CDR1 SEHNR, CDR2 FQNEAQ (reference sequence). In DNA, the CDR3 is TGTGCCAGCAGCACCAGGGTCACTGAAGCTTTCTTT. Its translation: CASSTRVTEAFF.

The chain carries TRBV19 and TRBJ2-7; D tentatively fits TRBD1 or TRBD2 (6 bases each). The V gene's germline CDR1 is LNHDA and CDR2 SQIVND (reference sequence). The CDR3 extends over 13 amino acids. Trimming pared 1 base from V and 5 bases from J, leaving 9 bases between. Here the CDR3 reads CASSIVGGNEQYF. In DNA, the CDR3 is TGTGCCAGTAGTATAGTAGGGGGGAACGAGCAGTACTTC.

This chain connects TRBV29-1 to TRBJ2-7, with D possibly being TRBD2 (6 bases). Trimming shortened V by 4 bases and J by 4 bases, and 17 bases separated the two germline ends. The CDR3 totals 14 residues. Per germline, CDR1 SQVTM and CDR2 ANQGSEA. The CDR3 DNA reads TGCAGCGTTGTGGGACCGGTGGGGGGATACGAGCAGTACTTC. Amino acids: CSVVGPVGGYEQYF.

This clone has only one observation. The rearrangement links TRBV6-1 to TRBJ2-2; TRBD2 matches 13 bases. V shed 6 bases and J 7 bases; nucleotides not matched to a gene: 5. This CDR3 has 15 residues. Germline loops: CDR1 MNHNS, CDR2 SASEGT. The CDR3 region is CASRGLAGAGGELFF. Written as DNA, the CDR3 is TGTGCCAGCAGAGGACTAGCGGGAGCGGGCGGGGAGCTGTTTTTT.

V usage is TRBV5-1 and J usage is TRBJ2-3; 9 bases match TRBD1. CDR1 SGHRS and CDR2 YFSETQ come from the germline V gene. J gave up 4 bases and V 0 bases, and 6 bases lay outside the gene matches. CDR3 length: 16 amino acids. The CDR3, as DNA: TGCGCCAGCAGCTTGGGCCGACAGGGGGTGGCAGATACGCAGTATTTT. Its protein product is CASSLGRQGVADTQYF.

This chain joins TRBV28 and TRBJ1-3; tentatively, D is TRBD1 (5 bases). Deletions cut 1 base from V and 4 bases from J, with 20 bases between. The CDR3 is made up of 18 amino acids. CDR1 is MDHEN, CDR2 SYDVKM, per germline. CDR3: CASSLFYLVGVDGNTIYF. Here the CDR3 DNA reads TGTGCCAGCAGTTTATTTTATTTGGTAGGGGTGGACGGAAACACCATATATTTT.

This sequence joins TRBV5-1 and TRBJ2-2; 7 nucleotides agree with TRBD1. The CDR3 extends over 16 amino acids. CDR1 SGHRS and CDR2 YFSETQ come from the germline V gene. After removal of 4 bases from V and 6 bases from J, the junction contained 12 bases not matched to a gene. The CDR3 reads CASSPYEGAQAGELFF. DNA of the CDR3: TGCGCCAGCAGCCCTTATGAGGGGGCACAGGCCGGGGAGCTGTTTTTT.

The chain carries TRBV7-2 and TRBJ1-1, with D possibly TRBD1 on 5 matching bases. Germline V CDR1 and CDR2: SGHTA, FQGNSA. The CDR3 runs to 14 residues. V lost 0 bases, J lost 5 bases, and 10 bases lay in between. CDR3 sequence reads: CASSLASGWTEAFF. As DNA, the CDR3 is TGTGCCAGCAGCTTAGCGTCAGGGTGGACTGAAGCTTTCTTT.

The V call is TRBV6-5, the J call TRBJ1-2; 8 nucleotides align to TRBD1. Trimming removed 5 bases from V and 4 bases from J; junction bases left unmatched: 9. The CDR3 runs to 15 residues. The germline gives CDR1 MNHEY, CDR2 SVGAGI. DNA of the CDR3: TGTGCCAGCAGTCAAACAAGGACAGGGAGCTATGGCTACACCTTC. Translation: CASSQTRTGSYGYTF.

This chain connects TRBV4-3 to TRBJ2-1; 12 bases line up with TRBD2. Germline loops: CDR1 LGHNA, CDR2 YSLEER. V gave up 0 bases and J gave up 0 bases; unmatched junction bases: 15. The CDR3 covers 22 residues. In DNA form, the CDR3 reads TGCGCCAGCAGCCAAGATTTAAATTTGAGCACTAGCGGGAGGAGCTCCTACAATGAGCAGTTCTTC. This codes for CASSQDLNLSTSGRSSYNEQFF.

The chain is built from TRBV27 and TRBJ2-3, with a weak D call TRBD2 (6 bases). V was shortened by 5 bases and J by 2 bases, with 26 bases between the two germline ends. The germline V gene encodes CDR1 MNHEY and CDR2 SMNVEV (reference sequence). This CDR3 is 19 amino acids long. As DNA, the CDR3 is TGTGCCAGCAGTCCAAGGGGACTCAAGGGGATGAGGGCCACAGATACGCAGTATTTT. Translation gives CASSPRGLKGMRATDTQYF.

The rearrangement uses TRBV27 and TRBJ1-3; a possible D gene is TRBD1 (6 bases). The CDR3 consists of 15 residues. CDR1 is MNHEY, CDR2 SMNVEV, per germline (reference sequence). V was clipped by 6 bases and J by 0 bases, with 12 bases between them. CDR3 DNA: TGTGCCAGCAGGCAGGGGCCGTTCTCTGGAAACACCATATATTTT. Amino acid sequence: CASRQGPFSGNTIYF.

The genes are TRBV28 and TRBJ2-1; D may be TRBD2 (6 bases). CDR3 length: 15 amino acids. Germline V gives CDR1 MDHEN, CDR2 SYDVKM. V lost 5 bases and J lost 7, with 18 bases in between. DNA for the CDR3: TGTGCCAGCAGTGGGTGGGGGGAAAGCAGGAATGAGCAGTTCTTC. Amino acids: CASSGWGESRNEQFF.

The J gene is TRBJ1-1, the V gene TRBV27; D gene uncertain. V was pared by 2 bases and J by 0 bases, with 13 bases between. Germline V lookup: CDR1 MNHEY, CDR2 SMNVEV (reference sequence). The CDR3 extends over 16 amino acids. This CDR3 reads CASSLKAGSVNTEAFF. CDR3 DNA: TGTGCCAGCAGTTTAAAAGCAGGATCGGTGAACACTGAAGCTTTCTTT.

The chain has TRBV28 and TRBJ2-2; weak D call: TRBD1 (6 bases). Trimming pared 7 bases from V and 4 bases from J, leaving 13 bases between. This CDR3 has 14 amino acids. The germline CDR1 and CDR2 sequences are MDHEN and SYDVKM. The CDR3 loop is CASTTDRPTGELFF. The CDR3 bases are TGTGCCAGCACCACCGACAGGCCCACCGGGGAGCTGTTTTTT.

As for this clone: At the DNA level, this CDR3 is encoded by other sequences in the same sample as well. The chain combines TRBV4-3 with TRBJ2-7; D possibly uses TRBD1 or TRBD2 (5 bases each). Germline V gene data show CDR1 as LGHNA and CDR2 as YSLEER. Trimming took 6 bases from V and 0 from J, leaving 12 bases between them. The CDR3 covers 14 residues. CDR3 nucleotides: TGCGCCAGCAGTCCCGGGACCGCCTCCTACGAGCAGTACTTC. Translated, it gives CASSPGTASYEQYF.

The V and J genes are TRBV5-6 and TRBJ1-2; D is perhaps TRBD1 (5 bases). CDR1 is SGHDT and CDR2 is YYEEEE in the germline V gene. The CDR3 is 13 amino acids. Trimming cost V 4 bases and J 6 bases, with 13 bases left between them. CDR3 protein: CASSPGHPNGYTF. The CDR3 nucleotides read TGTGCCAGCAGCCCTGGACACCCGAATGGCTACACCTTC.

V is TRBV10-3 and J is TRBJ1-5, with 9 bases that match TRBD1. Trimming took 10 bases from V and 1 from J; bases not matched to a gene: 5. Germline loops: CDR1 ENHRY, CDR2 SYGVKD. This CDR3 comprises 14 residues. CDR3 region: CATTGGGSNQPQHF. CDR3 nucleotide sequence: TGTGCCACAACAGGGGGCGGAAGCAATCAGCCCCAGCATTTT.

This chain uses TRBV7-9 with TRBJ2-1, with a possible D match to TRBD2 (5 bases). Deletions cut 5 bases from V and 8 bases from J, with 13 bases between. The CDR3 length is 13 residues. Germline V gene sequence: CDR1 SEHNR, CDR2 FQNEAQ (reference sequence). CDR3 protein: CASSPKGDDEQFF. CDR3 sequence (DNA): TGTGCCAGCAGCCCCAAGGGAGACGATGAGCAGTTCTTC. Drawing the rest from reference TRBV7-9 and TRBJ2-1, the complete variable domain is DTGVSQNPRHKITKRGQNVTFRCDPISEHNRLYWYRQTLGQGPEFLTYFQNEAQLEKSRLLSDRFSAERPKGSFSTLEIQRTEQGDSAMYLCASSPKGDDEQFFGPGTRLTVL.

The V call is TRBV7-3, the J call TRBJ1-1; 8 bases fit TRBD1. Trimming at V came to 5 bases and at J to 3 bases, leaving 5 bases not matched to a gene. This CDR3 is 14 amino acids long. Germline V gene data show CDR1 as SGHTA and CDR2 as FQGTGA. The CDR3 spells CASSPTGGDTEAFF. CDR3 in DNA: TGTGCCAGCAGCCCCACAGGGGGGGACACTGAAGCTTTCTTT.